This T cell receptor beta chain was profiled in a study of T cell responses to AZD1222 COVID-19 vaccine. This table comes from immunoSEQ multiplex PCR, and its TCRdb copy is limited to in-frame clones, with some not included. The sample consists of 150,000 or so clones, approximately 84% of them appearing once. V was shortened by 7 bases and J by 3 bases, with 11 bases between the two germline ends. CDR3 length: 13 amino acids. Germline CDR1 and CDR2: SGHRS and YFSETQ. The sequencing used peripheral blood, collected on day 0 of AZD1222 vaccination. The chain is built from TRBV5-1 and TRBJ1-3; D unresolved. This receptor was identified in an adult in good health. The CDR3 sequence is CASGEDVGNTIYF. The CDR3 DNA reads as TGCGCCAGCGGGGAGGACGTTGGAAACACCATATATTTT.